These 16 T cell receptor beta chains share one sample of origin, sequenced in a study of blood T cell repertoires in COVID-19. Using immunoSEQ multiplex PCR, the repertoire was profiled, and TCRdb retains in-frame clones only, with some absent. The sample lists under 250,000 clones; roughly 89% were seen once. The sequenced sample was peripheral blood. The receptors were sampled from a man aged 60 to 69 who had recovered from COVID-19.

The chain employs TRBV14 and TRBJ2-5; 9 bases are a match to TRBD1. Germline assignment: CDR1 SGHDN and CDR2 FVKESK. This CDR3 region has 13 residues. The ends lost 4 bases at V and 5 bases at J; junction bases unmatched: 2. CDR3 loop: CASSRGTGETQYF. The CDR3 DNA is TGTGCCAGCAGCCGAGGGACAGGGGAGACCCAGTACTTC.

This clone was observed a single time. This chain uses TRBV19 with TRBJ2-1; D is unresolved. Trimming pared 1 base from V and 1 base from J, leaving 8 bases between. This CDR3 spans 15 amino acids. Germline V CDR1 and CDR2: LNHDA, SQIVND (reference sequence). CDR3 in amino acids: CASSIGQVSYNEQFF. The CDR3 nucleotides are TGTGCCAGTAGTATAGGGCAGGTATCCTACAATGAGCAGTTCTTC.

The V call is TRBV27, the J call TRBJ2-1, with TRBD2 matching 7 bases. Germline V gene sequence: CDR1 MNHEY, CDR2 SMNVEV (reference sequence). The CDR3 contains 14 residues. Trimming took 11 bases from V and 1 from J; bases not matched to a gene: 8. The CDR3 protein is CASFKGGSYNEQFF. As DNA, the CDR3 is TGTGCCTCCTTCAAGGGAGGGTCCTACAATGAGCAGTTCTTC.

This clone was recorded a few times. V gene TRBV3-1 (or the pseudogene TRBV3-2) combines with J gene TRBJ1-5; D perhaps matches TRBD1 (5 bases). CDR1 LGHDT and CDR2 YNNKEL come from the germline V gene (reference sequence). The ends were cut back, 2 bases at V and 4 bases at J, with 12 bases in the middle. The CDR3 consists of 15 residues. In DNA form, the CDR3 reads TGTGCCAGCAGCCAAACATCGGGGGGAAATCAGCCCCAGCATTTT. Amino acids: CASSQTSGGNQPQHF.

This clone was detected once. This chain joins TRBV18 and TRBJ2-2; D might be TRBD1 (6 bases). The CDR3 spans 16 residues. V was cut by 3 bases and J by 0 bases, with 11 bases left in between. Germline V gives CDR1 KGHSH, CDR2 LQKENI. The CDR3 coding sequence is TGTGCCAGCTCACCGAGACAGGATCCGAACACCGGGGAGCTGTTTTTT. Its translation is CASSPRQDPNTGELFF.

The chain employs TRBV27 and TRBJ1-1; 9 bases line up with TRBD1. CDR1 and CDR2 (germline): MNHEY, SMNVEV (reference sequence). This CDR3 contains 14 residues. J gave up 2 bases and V 6 bases, and 4 bases lay outside the gene matches. The CDR3 loop is CASSRTGANTEAFF. CDR3 coding DNA: TGTGCCAGCAGCCGGACAGGGGCAAACACTGAAGCTTTCTTT.

This chain links TRBV5-6 with TRBJ2-1, with D tentatively TRBD2 (5 bases). This CDR3 has 12 amino acids. The germline gives CDR1 SGHDT, CDR2 YYEEEE. The V and J ends lost 6 bases and 6 bases respectively, with 10 bases between them. CDR3 DNA: TGTGCCAGCACCCTGGAGGTCAATGAGCAGTTCTTC. It encodes CASTLEVNEQFF.

The rearrangement links TRBV6-2 or TRBV6-3 to TRBJ1-2, with no clear D. CDR3 size: 14 residues. The germline V gene encodes CDR1 MNHEY and CDR2 SVGEGT. V was pared by 6 bases and J by 7 bases, with 18 bases between. This CDR3 is CASSPPGTSFGYTF. The DNA for the CDR3 is TGTGCCAGCAGCCCACCGGGAACCAGCTTTGGCTACACCTTC.

This clone was counted once. This chain links TRBV5-4 with TRBJ1-1, with TRBD1 identical over 9 bases. Germline CDR1 SGHNT, CDR2 YYREEE (reference sequence). V was pared by 4 bases and J by 5 bases, with 6 bases of the junction left unmatched. The CDR3 length is 14 residues. The CDR3 reads CASSPGQGSTEAFF. In DNA, the CDR3 is TGTGCCAGCAGCCCGGGACAGGGAAGTACTGAAGCTTTCTTT.

The genes are TRBV7-2 and TRBJ2-3, with a possible D match to TRBD2 (6 bases). CDR3 length: 15 amino acids. Germline V gene lookup returns CDR1 SGHTA and CDR2 FQGNSA. Trimming took off 4 bases at V and 2 bases at J, with 13 bases between the two ends. This chain's CDR3 is CASSYRGELTDTQYF. Here the CDR3 DNA reads TGTGCCAGCAGCTACCGCGGGGAGCTCACAGATACGCAGTATTTT.

This chain links TRBV7-9 with TRBJ2-6; 8 positions match TRBD2. The ends lost 3 bases at V and 1 base at J; junction bases unmatched: 5. Per germline, CDR1 SEHNR and CDR2 FQNEAQ (reference sequence). The CDR3 spans 17 residues. The DNA of the CDR3 is TGTGCCAGCAGCTTTCTGGCGGGAGGTTCTGGGGCCAACGTCCTGACTTTC. Translating it yields CASSFLAGGSGANVLTF.

This clone counts as large. The chain employs TRBV27 and TRBJ1-2; the D is unclear. There are 17 residues in the CDR3. V lost 5 bases and J 5 bases, leaving 24 bases between the germline ends. Per germline, CDR1 MNHEY and CDR2 SMNVEV (reference sequence). The CDR3 sequence: CASSPRGLFPLLYGYTF. As DNA, the CDR3 is TGTGCCAGCAGTCCCAGAGGATTATTCCCCCTCCTTTATGGCTACACCTTC.

The chain has TRBV12-3 or TRBV12-4 and TRBJ2-7, with TRBD1 as a possible D gene (6 bases). This CDR3 contains 11 residues. The V end lost 4 bases, the J end lost 6 bases, and 7 bases lay between the germline ends. Written as DNA, the CDR3 is TGTGCCAGCAGTTACAGGGCCGAGCAGTACTTC. Translating it yields CASSYRAEQYF.

The gene calls are TRBV4-1 and TRBJ2-5; TRBD2 matches 8 bases. V dropped 0 bases and J dropped 6; count of bases not matched to a gene: 9. CDR1 is MGHRA and CDR2 is YSYEKL in the germline V gene. The CDR3 length is 16 residues. The CDR3, as DNA: TGCGCCAGCAGCCAAGACCCTCCCCCGGGGGGGAAGACCCAGTACTTC. Translation: CASSQDPPPGGKTQYF.

This chain joins TRBV7-9 and TRBJ1-1, with 7 bases matching TRBD1. Germline CDR1 reads SEHNR; CDR2 reads FQNEAQ (reference sequence). The CDR3 loop spans 13 amino acids. The V segment lost 5 bases and the J segment 7 bases; nucleotides outside the gene matches: 7. CDR3 DNA: TGTGCCAGCAGCAACGACAGGGCGGGTGAAGCTTTCTTT. It translates to CASSNDRAGEAFF.

This sequence joins TRBV24-1 and TRBJ1-2; 9 bases agree with TRBD1. J was trimmed by 8 bases and V by 5 bases; bases with no gene match: 8. The CDR3 extends over 14 amino acids. The germline V gene has CDR1 KGHDR and CDR2 SFDVKD. CDR3 DNA: TGTGCCACCAGTGCCCGGGGACAGGGTTTAGGCTACACCTTC. Its translation: CATSARGQGLGYTF.